Included here is one T cell receptor beta chain sequence, with context. This CDR3 has 11 amino acids. Germline V gives CDR1 DFQATT, CDR2 SNEGSKA (reference sequence). Trimming removed 2 bases at V and 3 bases at J, with 5 bases between. This sample was included in a study of blood T cell repertoires in COVID-19. About the research overall: The cDNA or gDNA used as material had been derived from T cells, B-cell-depleted T cells, or PBMCs.

Cohorts were determined from participant-reported clinical history. The authors' processing: Reference gene primer amplification gave nucleated cell count estimates. Repertoires were generated with immunoSEQ multiplex PCR, while TCRdb's copy carries only in-frame clones and drops some. D and trimming come from the DNA, and the V and J calls and clone size come from that table. The sample has more than 150,000 clones, around 73% seen once; the top ten hold approximately 15%. The chain has TRBV20-1 and TRBJ2-7; the D is unclear. The TCR sequence derives from a woman aged 50 to 60 who had recovered from COVID-19. Source material: PBMCs or T cells enriched from blood (not recorded which). The CDR3 loop is CSARPSYEQYF. In nucleotides, the CDR3 is TGCAGTGCTAGACCGAGCTACGAGCAGTACTTC.